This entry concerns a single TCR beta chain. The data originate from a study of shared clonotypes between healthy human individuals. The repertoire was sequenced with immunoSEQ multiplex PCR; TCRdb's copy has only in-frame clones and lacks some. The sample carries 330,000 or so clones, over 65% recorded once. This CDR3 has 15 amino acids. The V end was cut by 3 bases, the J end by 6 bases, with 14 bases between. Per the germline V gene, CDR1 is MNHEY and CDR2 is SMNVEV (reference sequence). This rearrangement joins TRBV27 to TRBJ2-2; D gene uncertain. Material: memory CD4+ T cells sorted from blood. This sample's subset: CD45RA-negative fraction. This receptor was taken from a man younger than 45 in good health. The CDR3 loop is CASSFLALSSGELFF. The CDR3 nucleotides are TGTGCCAGCAGTTTCCTCGCGCTGAGTTCCGGGGAGCTGTTTTTT.